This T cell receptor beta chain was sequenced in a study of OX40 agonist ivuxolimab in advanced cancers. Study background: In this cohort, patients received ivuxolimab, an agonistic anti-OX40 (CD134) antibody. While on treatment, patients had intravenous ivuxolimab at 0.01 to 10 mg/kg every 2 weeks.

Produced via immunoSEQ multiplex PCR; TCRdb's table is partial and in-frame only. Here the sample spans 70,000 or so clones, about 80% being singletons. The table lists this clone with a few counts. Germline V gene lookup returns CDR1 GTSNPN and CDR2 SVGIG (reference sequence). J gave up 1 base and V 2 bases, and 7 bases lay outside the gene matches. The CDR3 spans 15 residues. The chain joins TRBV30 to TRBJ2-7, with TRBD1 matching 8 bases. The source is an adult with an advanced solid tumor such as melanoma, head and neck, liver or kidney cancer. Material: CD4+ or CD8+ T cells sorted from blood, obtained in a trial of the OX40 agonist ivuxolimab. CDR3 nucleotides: TGTGCCTGGAGTAGGACAGGGAGACCTTCCTACGAGCAGTACTTC. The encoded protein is CAWSRTGRPSYEQYF. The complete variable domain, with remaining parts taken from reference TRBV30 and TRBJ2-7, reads SQTIHQWPATLVQPVGSPLSLECTVEGTSNPNLYWYRQAAGRGLQLLFYSVGIGQISSEVPQNLSASRPQDRQFILSSKKLLLSDSGFYLCAWSRTGRPSYEQYFGPGTRLTVT.